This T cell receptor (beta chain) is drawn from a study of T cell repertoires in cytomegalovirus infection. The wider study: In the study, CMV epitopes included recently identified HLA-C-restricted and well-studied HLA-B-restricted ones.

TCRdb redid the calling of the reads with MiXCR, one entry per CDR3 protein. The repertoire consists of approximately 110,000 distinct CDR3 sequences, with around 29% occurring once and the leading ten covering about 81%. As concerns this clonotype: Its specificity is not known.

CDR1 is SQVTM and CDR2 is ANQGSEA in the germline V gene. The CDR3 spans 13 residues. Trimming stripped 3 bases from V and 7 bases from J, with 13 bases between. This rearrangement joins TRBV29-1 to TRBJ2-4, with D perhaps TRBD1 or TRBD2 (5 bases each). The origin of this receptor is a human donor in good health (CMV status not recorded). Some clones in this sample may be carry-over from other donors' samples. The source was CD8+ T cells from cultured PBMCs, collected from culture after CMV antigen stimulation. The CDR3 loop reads CSVEGTSGNIQYF. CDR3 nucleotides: TGCAGCGTTGAGGGGACCTCGGGTAACATTCAGTACTTC.